This T cell receptor beta chain was retrieved from a study of cytomegalovirus exposure and HLA in healthy donors. Overall study context: Sequencing of about 179 million T cells in an earlier analysis found around 120 million unique TCR beta sequences.

The study's findings and limits: The authors excluded some V segments, including TRBV6-2 and TRBV6-3, as indistinguishable. Some TCR beta chains (roughly 150 of them) were listed as cytomegalovirus-associated.

The primer mix had 60 Vbeta and 13 Jbeta primers. Profiled with immunoSEQ multiplex PCR; TCRdb holds only in-frame clones, not every one. The table lists under 150,000 clones. Turning to this clone: Its antigen is still unknown.

This CDR3 has 14 amino acids. Germline V lookup: CDR1 MGHDK, CDR2 SYGVNS. With V trimmed by 6 bases and J by 1 base, 3 bases remained unmatched. The sequencing sample was made of PBMCs. This chain connects TRBV25-1 to TRBJ2-7, with 10 bases that match TRBD2. This clonotype originated in an older woman in good health and CMV-seronegative. The CDR3 protein is CASSSAGGSYEQYF. DNA for the CDR3: TGTGCCAGCAGCTCAGCGGGAGGGTCCTACGAGCAGTACTTC.